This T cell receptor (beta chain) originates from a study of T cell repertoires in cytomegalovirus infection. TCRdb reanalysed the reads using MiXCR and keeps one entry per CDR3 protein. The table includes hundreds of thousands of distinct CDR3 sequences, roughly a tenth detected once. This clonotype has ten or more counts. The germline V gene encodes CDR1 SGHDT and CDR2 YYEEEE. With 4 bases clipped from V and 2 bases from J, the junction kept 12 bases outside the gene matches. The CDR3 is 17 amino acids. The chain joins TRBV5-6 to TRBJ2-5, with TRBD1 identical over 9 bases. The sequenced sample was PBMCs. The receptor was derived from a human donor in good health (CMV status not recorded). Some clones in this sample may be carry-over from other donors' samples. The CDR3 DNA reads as TGTGCCAGCAGCCGTATTCGTGACAGGGGGTTTCAAGAGACCCAGTACTTC. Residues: CASSRIRDRGFQETQYF.